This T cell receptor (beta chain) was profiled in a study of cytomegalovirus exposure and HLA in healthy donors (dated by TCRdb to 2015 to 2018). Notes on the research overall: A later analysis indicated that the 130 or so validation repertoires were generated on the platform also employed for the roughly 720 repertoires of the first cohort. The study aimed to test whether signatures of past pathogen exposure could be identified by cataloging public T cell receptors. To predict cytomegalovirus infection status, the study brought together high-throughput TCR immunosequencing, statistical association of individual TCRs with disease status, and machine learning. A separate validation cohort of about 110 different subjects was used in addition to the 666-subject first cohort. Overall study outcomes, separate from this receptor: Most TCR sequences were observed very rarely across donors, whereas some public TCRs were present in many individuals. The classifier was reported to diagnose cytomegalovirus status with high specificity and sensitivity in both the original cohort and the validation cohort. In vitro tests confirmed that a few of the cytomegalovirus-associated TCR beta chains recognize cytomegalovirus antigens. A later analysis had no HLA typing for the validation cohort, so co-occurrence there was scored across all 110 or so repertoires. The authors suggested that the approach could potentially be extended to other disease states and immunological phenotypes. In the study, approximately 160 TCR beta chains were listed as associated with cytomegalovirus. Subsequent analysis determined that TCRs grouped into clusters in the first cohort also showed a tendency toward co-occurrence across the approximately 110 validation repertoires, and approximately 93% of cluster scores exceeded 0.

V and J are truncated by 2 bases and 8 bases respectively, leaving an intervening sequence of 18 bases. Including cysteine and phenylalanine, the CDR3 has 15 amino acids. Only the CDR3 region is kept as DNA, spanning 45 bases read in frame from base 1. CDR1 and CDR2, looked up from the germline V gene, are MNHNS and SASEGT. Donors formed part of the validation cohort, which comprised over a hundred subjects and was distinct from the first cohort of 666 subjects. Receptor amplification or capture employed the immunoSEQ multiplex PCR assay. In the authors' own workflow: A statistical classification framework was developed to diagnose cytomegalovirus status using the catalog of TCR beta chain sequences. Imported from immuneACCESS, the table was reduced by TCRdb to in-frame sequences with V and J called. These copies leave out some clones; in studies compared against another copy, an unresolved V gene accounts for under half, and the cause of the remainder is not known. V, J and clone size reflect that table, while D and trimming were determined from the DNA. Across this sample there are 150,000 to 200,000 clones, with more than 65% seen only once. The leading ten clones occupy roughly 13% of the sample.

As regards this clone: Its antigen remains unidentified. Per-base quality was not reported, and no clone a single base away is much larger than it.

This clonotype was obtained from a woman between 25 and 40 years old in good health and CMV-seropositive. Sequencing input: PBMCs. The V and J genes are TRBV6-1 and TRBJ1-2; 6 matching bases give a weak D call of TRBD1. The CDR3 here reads CASSEHSQGGNGYTF. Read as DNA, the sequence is TGTGCCAGCAGTGAACATTCACAGGGTGGAAACGGCTACACCTTC.